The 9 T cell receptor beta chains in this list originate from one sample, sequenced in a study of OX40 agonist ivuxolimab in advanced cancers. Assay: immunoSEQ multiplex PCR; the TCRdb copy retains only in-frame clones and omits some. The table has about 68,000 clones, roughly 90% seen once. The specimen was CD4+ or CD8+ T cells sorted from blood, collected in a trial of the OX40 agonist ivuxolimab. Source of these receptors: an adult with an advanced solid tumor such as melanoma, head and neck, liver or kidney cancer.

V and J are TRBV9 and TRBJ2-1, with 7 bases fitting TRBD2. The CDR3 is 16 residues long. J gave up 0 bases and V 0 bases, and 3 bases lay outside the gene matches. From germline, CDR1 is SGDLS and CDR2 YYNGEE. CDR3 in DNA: TGTGCCAGCAGCGTAGGGGGCGGGAGCTCCTACAATGAGCAGTTCTTC. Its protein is CASSVGGGSSYNEQFF.

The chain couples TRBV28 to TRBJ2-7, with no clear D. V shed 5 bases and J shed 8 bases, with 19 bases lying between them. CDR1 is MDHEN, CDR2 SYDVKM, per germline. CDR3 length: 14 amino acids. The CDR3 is CASSQMGISTKQYF. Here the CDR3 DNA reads TGTGCCAGCAGTCAGATGGGGATTTCTACGAAGCAGTACTTC. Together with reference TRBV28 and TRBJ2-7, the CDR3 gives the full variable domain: DVKVTQSSRYLVKRTGEKVFLECVQDMDHENMFWYRQDPGLGLRLIYFSYDVKMKEKGDIPEGYSVSREKKERFSLILESASTNQTSMYLCASSQMGISTKQYFGPGTRLTVT.

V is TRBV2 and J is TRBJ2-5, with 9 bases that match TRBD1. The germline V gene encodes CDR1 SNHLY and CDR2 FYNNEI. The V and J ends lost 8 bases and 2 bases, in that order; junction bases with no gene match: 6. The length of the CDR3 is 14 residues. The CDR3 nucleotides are TGTGCCAGCTCTAAGACAGGGGGGCAAGAGACCCAGTACTTC. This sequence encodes CASSKTGGQETQYF.

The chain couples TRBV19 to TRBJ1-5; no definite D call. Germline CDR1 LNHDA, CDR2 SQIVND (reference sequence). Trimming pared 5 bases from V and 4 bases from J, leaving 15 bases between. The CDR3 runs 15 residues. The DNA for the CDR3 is TGTGCCAGTAGTTGGGGTCTAGACCGGAATCAGCCCCAGCATTTT. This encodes CASSWGLDRNQPQHF.

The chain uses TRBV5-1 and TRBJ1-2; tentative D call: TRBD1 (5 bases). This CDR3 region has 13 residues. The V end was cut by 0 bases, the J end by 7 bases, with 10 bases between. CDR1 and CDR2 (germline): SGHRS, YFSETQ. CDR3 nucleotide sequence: TGCGCCAGCAGCTTGGCGGGGCGCTCTGGCTACACCTTC. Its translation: CASSLAGRSGYTF. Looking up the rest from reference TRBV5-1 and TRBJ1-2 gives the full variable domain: KAGVTQTPRYLIKTRGQQVTLSCSPISGHRSVSWYQQTPGQGLQFLFEYFSETQRNKGNFPGRFSGRQFSNSRSEMNVSTLELGDSALYLCASSLAGRSGYTFGSGTRLTVV.

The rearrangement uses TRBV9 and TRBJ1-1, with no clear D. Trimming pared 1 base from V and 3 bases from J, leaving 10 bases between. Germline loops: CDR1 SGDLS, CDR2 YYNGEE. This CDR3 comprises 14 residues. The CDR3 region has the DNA TGTGCCAGCAGCGTAAGACCTGGGGACACTGAAGCTTTCTTT. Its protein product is CASSVRPGDTEAFF.

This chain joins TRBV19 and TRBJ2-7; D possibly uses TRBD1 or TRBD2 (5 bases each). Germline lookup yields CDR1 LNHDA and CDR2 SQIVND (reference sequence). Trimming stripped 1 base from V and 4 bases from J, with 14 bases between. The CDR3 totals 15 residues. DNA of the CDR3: TGTGCCAGTAGTATAGGGCCCCTTGGGGGATACGAGCAGTACTTC. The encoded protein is CASSIGPLGGYEQYF.

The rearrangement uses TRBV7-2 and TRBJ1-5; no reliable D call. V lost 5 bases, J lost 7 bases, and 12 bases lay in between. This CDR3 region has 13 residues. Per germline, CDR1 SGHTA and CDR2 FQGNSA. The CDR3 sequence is CASSAQSGQPQHF. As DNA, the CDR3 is TGTGCCAGCAGCGCCCAATCGGGGCAGCCCCAGCATTTT.

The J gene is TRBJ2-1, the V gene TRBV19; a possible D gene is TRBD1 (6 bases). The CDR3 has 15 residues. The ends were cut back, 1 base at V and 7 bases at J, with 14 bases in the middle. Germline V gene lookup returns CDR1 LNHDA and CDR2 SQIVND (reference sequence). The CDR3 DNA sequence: TGTGCCAGTAGTATAGGCCACAGGGCCCGGAATGAGCAGTTCTTC. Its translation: CASSIGHRARNEQFF.